The 26 T cell receptor beta chains presented below share a single source sample, sequenced in a study of shared clonotypes between healthy human individuals (TCRdb year 2020). Library preparation employed the immunoSEQ multiplex PCR assay. In its TCRdb copy, this immuneACCESS table keeps in-frame sequences only and misses some clones. Where compared with another copy, unresolved V genes explain less than half of these, and the others have no known cause. Counted in this sample were about 1.5 million clones; 98% of them appeared once. The top ten clones comprise approximately 0.45% of the sample. Material for sequencing was naive CD4+ T cells sorted from blood. Sample cell subset or site, as interpreted from the label and publication: CD45RA+ positively selected. The receptors here all came from a man younger than 40 in good health.

The chain couples TRBV6-1 to TRBJ1-3; D is uncertain. Germline loops: CDR1 MNHNS, CDR2 SASEGT. Trimming shortened V by 0 bases and J by 2 bases, and 11 bases separated the two germline ends. The CDR3 has 16 residues. CDR3 region: CASSEARLTTGNTIYF. The CDR3 DNA reads as TGTGCCAGCAGTGAAGCGAGGTTAACGACTGGAAACACCATATATTTT.

This clone was seen a single time. The chain is built from TRBV5-1 and TRBJ2-3, with 7 bases lining up with TRBD1. The CDR3 totals 15 residues. Germline V gene sequence: CDR1 SGHRS, CDR2 YFSETQ. The J segment lost 0 bases and the V segment lost 5 bases, leaving 6 bases of the junction unmatched. The DNA of the CDR3 is TGCGCCAGCAGGGTCCAGGGACAGAGCACAGATACGCAGTATTTT. This translates into CASRVQGQSTDTQYF.

The chain is built from TRBV25-1 and TRBJ2-1, with D possibly called TRBD1 or TRBD2 (7 bases each). The CDR3 loop spans 14 amino acids. Germline V gene sequence: CDR1 MGHDK, CDR2 SYGVNS. With 3 bases removed from V and 10 bases from J, the gap between germline ends came to 16 bases. CDR3 DNA: TGTGCCAGCAGTGATTCAATTCAGGGGGGGGAGCAGTTCTTC. Its translation is CASSDSIQGGEQFF.

The V call is TRBV6-1, the J call TRBJ1-2; D is ambiguous. The CDR3 covers 14 residues. The germline V and J ends were trimmed by 7 bases and 5 bases, with 17 bases remaining between them. In germline, CDR1 is MNHNS, CDR2 SASEGT. The CDR3 DNA sequence: TGTGCCAGCACCGAAAGCGGGAGGGTATATGGCTACACCTTC. Protein sequence: CASTESGRVYGYTF.

This clone was observed a single time. The V and J genes are TRBV5-1 and TRBJ1-1, with D unclear. Trimming removed 0 bases from V and 6 bases from J, with 15 bases in between. CDR1 is SGHRS and CDR2 is YFSETQ in the germline V gene. CDR3 length: 15 residues. Here the CDR3 DNA reads TGCGCCAGCAGCTTGGTGGTCGGGGAAAGTTCTGAAGCTTTCTTT. It encodes CASSLVVGESSEAFF.

The chain carries TRBV5-1 and TRBJ2-3; the D is unclear. The CDR3 length is 15 residues. Germline CDR1 and CDR2: SGHRS and YFSETQ. The ends were cut back, 2 bases at V and 2 bases at J, with 12 bases in the middle. In nucleotides, the CDR3 is TGCGCCAGCAGCTTCGGTTCACCCTCCACAGATACGCAGTATTTT. Residues: CASSFGSPSTDTQYF.

The chain combines TRBV18 with TRBJ2-1; TRBD2 matches at 8 bases. V was pared by 6 bases and J by 3 bases, with 4 bases of the junction left unmatched. This CDR3 is built from 14 residues. Germline CDR1 and CDR2: KGHSH and LQKENI. The CDR3 sequence is CASSGTSDYNEQFF. In nucleotides, the CDR3 is TGTGCCAGCTCGGGGACTAGTGACTACAATGAGCAGTTCTTC.

V is TRBV11-2 and J is TRBJ2-7, with 9 nucleotides matching TRBD1. After removal of 8 bases from V and 5 bases from J, the junction contained 7 bases not matched to a gene. Germline V CDR1 and CDR2: SGHAT, FQNNGV. The CDR3 length is 13 residues. CDR3: CASAGTGYNEQYF. DNA for the CDR3: TGTGCCAGCGCTGGGACAGGGTATAACGAGCAGTACTTC.

CDR3 bases: TGTGCCAGCAGTTTTAGCCCTTGGAGGCTAGGGGCCTCGAACACCGGGGAGCTGTTTTTT. Protein sequence: CASSFSPWRLGASNTGELFF. J is TRBJ2-2 and V is TRBV27; D may be TRBD1 or TRBD2 (5 bases each). Germline V CDR1 and CDR2: MNHEY, SMNVEV (reference sequence). V dropped 3 bases and J dropped 0 bases, with 23 bases sitting between them. The CDR3 runs 20 residues.

The V gene is TRBV27, the J gene TRBJ1-2, with 8 bases lining up with TRBD1. The J segment lost 5 bases and the V segment lost 4 bases, leaving 6 bases of the junction unmatched. This CDR3 is 14 amino acids long. Germline values: CDR1 MNHEY, CDR2 SMNVEV (reference sequence). CDR3 protein: CASSWDRTAYGYTF. Written as DNA, the CDR3 is TGTGCCAGCAGTTGGGACAGGACAGCTTATGGCTACACCTTC.

The V and J genes are TRBV21-1 and TRBJ2-7; the table's D call of TRBD1 was not tested on the DNA. TRBV21-1 is flagged as a pseudogene. This CDR3 has 15 residues. CDR3 DNA: TGTGCCAGCATTACAGCCCGGGACAGGGGCCACGAGCAGTACTTC. This codes for CASITARDRGHEQYF.

The J gene is TRBJ2-1, the V gene TRBV28, with 7 bases that match TRBD1. The J segment lost 5 bases and the V segment lost 4 bases, leaving 2 bases of the junction unmatched. Germline values: CDR1 MDHEN, CDR2 SYDVKM. The CDR3 runs to 13 residues. CDR3 in amino acids: CASSWDRNNEQFF. CDR3 in DNA: TGTGCCAGCAGTTGGGACAGAAACAATGAGCAGTTCTTC.

This chain uses TRBV5-6 with TRBJ2-7, with D possibly TRBD2 on 5 matching bases. CDR1 is SGHDT and CDR2 is YYEEEE in the germline V gene. V lost 0 bases, J lost 7 bases, and 11 bases lay in between. This CDR3 spans 13 amino acids. The chain's CDR3 is CASSLGRSGEQYF. CDR3 coding DNA: TGTGCCAGCAGCTTGGGGCGTTCGGGAGAGCAGTACTTC.

This clone has only one observation. The chain links TRBV5-1 to TRBJ2-1; TRBD1 matches 7 bases. The CDR3 extends over 18 amino acids. Germline-derived CDR1 and CDR2 are SGHRS and YFSETQ. The ends lost 0 bases at V and 0 bases at J; junction bases unmatched: 9. CDR3 residues: CASSLGLVGGHSYNEQFF. In DNA, the CDR3 is TGCGCCAGCAGCTTGGGCCTCGTAGGGGGCCACTCCTACAATGAGCAGTTCTTC.

This clone was counted once. The chain links TRBV5-1 to TRBJ2-7; 8 positions match TRBD1. CDR1 is SGHRS and CDR2 is YFSETQ in the germline V gene. The CDR3 totals 14 residues. V lost 4 bases to trimming and J lost 5 bases; unmatched junction nucleotides: 8. As DNA, the CDR3 is TGCGCCAGCAGCCGAAGACAGGGGCCCCACGAGCAGTACTTC. The encoded protein is CASSRRQGPHEQYF.

The chain carries TRBV25-1 and TRBJ2-1, with D possibly being TRBD2 (5 bases). The CDR3 length is 15 residues. In germline, CDR1 is MGHDK, CDR2 SYGVNS. V shed 7 bases and J shed 0 bases, with 13 bases lying between them. The CDR3 sequence is CASNLAGPSYNEQFF. The DNA of the CDR3 is TGTGCCAGCAATCTGGCGGGTCCCTCCTACAATGAGCAGTTCTTC.

The V gene is TRBV9, the J gene TRBJ2-5, with 7 bases matching TRBD2. Trimming removed 1 base from V and 4 bases from J; junction bases left unmatched: 10. The CDR3 loop spans 16 amino acids. Germline V gene sequence: CDR1 SGDLS, CDR2 YYNGEE. CDR3 coding DNA: TGTGCCAGCAGCGTAAGCGGGATTGGGGTGGCAGAGACCCAGTACTTC. Translating gives CASSVSGIGVAETQYF.

V is TRBV28 and J is TRBJ2-1; 13 nucleotides align to TRBD2. CDR3 length equals 18 residues. Looked up from germline, CDR1 is MDHEN and CDR2 is SYDVKM. The trim removed 6 bases at V and 5 bases at J, leaving 13 bases unmatched. The CDR3: CASSFRLAGGSGNNEQFF. CDR3 DNA sequence: TGTGCCAGCAGCTTTAGACTAGCGGGAGGATCAGGGAACAATGAGCAGTTCTTC.

This rearrangement joins TRBV28 to TRBJ2-1; 9 bases agree with TRBD1. J gave up 5 bases and V 5 bases, and 7 bases lay outside the gene matches. CDR3 length: 15 amino acids. Germline V gene sequence: CDR1 MDHEN, CDR2 SYDVKM. The CDR3 region is CASSAGTGLNNEQFF. The CDR3 DNA follows: TGTGCCAGCAGTGCCGGGACAGGGTTAAACAATGAGCAGTTCTTC.

The genes are TRBV9 and TRBJ2-2, with 10 bases that match TRBD2. The CDR3 extends over 16 amino acids. In germline, CDR1 is SGDLS, CDR2 YYNGEE. V lost 4 bases and J lost 6; bases outside the gene matches: 9. The CDR3 loop is CASSLRIAGGPGELFF. The CDR3 DNA sequence: TGTGCCAGCAGCCTCCGGATAGCGGGAGGCCCCGGGGAGCTGTTTTTT.

This clone was recorded once. This chain joins TRBV4-3 and TRBJ2-3; D remains ambiguous. Trimming took 5 bases from V and 6 from J, leaving 9 bases between them. In germline, CDR1 is LGHNA, CDR2 YSLEER. This CDR3 comprises 12 residues. CDR3 residues: CASSARWDTQYF. In DNA, the CDR3 is TGCGCCAGCAGCGCCAGATGGGATACGCAGTATTTT.

The chain couples TRBV7-6 to TRBJ1-1; 9 bases line up with TRBD1. The CDR3 runs to 16 residues. Trimming cost V 5 bases and J 1 base; bases outside gene matches: 8. The germline V gene has CDR1 SGHVS and CDR2 FNYEAQ. The CDR3 loop is CASSLQPGQGNTEAFF. The CDR3 region has the DNA TGTGCCAGCAGCCTTCAGCCGGGACAGGGGAACACTGAAGCTTTCTTT.

V usage is TRBV5-4 and J usage is TRBJ2-7, with a possible D match to TRBD1 (6 bases). This CDR3 has 15 amino acids. Between the trimmed V and J ends, which lost 7 bases and 5 bases, there was a span of 22 bases. Germline-derived CDR1 and CDR2 are SGHNT and YYREEE (reference sequence). CDR3 sequence: CASGPAADRANEQYF. The DNA of the CDR3 is TGTGCCAGCGGCCCGGCCGCGGACAGAGCCAACGAGCAGTACTTC.

The rearrangement joins TRBV6-9 to TRBJ1-2, with TRBD1 matching 10 bases. Trimming at V came to 5 bases and at J to 5 bases, leaving 17 bases not matched to a gene. Germline V CDR1 and CDR2: MNHGY, SVAAGI. The CDR3 runs to 18 residues. Written as DNA, the CDR3 is TGTGCCAGCAGTCCTCCAGGGCCTTGGGACAGGGGCAGGTATGGCTACACCTTC. It is translated as CASSPPGPWDRGRYGYTF.

The chain employs TRBV7-2 and TRBJ2-7, with D perhaps matching TRBD2 (5 bases). This CDR3 has 14 residues. Germline V gene data show CDR1 as SGHTA and CDR2 as FQGNSA. The germline V and J ends were trimmed by 3 bases and 3 bases, with 12 bases remaining between them. This CDR3 is CASSFTRFGYEQYF. CDR3 bases: TGTGCCAGCAGCTTTACTAGATTTGGCTACGAGCAGTACTTC.

The genes are TRBV4-1 and TRBJ2-7; 10 bases align to TRBD2. Losses at the gene ends were 1 base for V and 4 bases for J; bases not matched to a gene: 7. Per germline, CDR1 MGHRA and CDR2 YSYEKL. This CDR3 is 16 amino acids long. CDR3 bases: TGCGCCAGCAGCCAAGGCGGTAGCGGGAGGATATACGAGCAGTACTTC. This sequence encodes CASSQGGSGRIYEQYF.